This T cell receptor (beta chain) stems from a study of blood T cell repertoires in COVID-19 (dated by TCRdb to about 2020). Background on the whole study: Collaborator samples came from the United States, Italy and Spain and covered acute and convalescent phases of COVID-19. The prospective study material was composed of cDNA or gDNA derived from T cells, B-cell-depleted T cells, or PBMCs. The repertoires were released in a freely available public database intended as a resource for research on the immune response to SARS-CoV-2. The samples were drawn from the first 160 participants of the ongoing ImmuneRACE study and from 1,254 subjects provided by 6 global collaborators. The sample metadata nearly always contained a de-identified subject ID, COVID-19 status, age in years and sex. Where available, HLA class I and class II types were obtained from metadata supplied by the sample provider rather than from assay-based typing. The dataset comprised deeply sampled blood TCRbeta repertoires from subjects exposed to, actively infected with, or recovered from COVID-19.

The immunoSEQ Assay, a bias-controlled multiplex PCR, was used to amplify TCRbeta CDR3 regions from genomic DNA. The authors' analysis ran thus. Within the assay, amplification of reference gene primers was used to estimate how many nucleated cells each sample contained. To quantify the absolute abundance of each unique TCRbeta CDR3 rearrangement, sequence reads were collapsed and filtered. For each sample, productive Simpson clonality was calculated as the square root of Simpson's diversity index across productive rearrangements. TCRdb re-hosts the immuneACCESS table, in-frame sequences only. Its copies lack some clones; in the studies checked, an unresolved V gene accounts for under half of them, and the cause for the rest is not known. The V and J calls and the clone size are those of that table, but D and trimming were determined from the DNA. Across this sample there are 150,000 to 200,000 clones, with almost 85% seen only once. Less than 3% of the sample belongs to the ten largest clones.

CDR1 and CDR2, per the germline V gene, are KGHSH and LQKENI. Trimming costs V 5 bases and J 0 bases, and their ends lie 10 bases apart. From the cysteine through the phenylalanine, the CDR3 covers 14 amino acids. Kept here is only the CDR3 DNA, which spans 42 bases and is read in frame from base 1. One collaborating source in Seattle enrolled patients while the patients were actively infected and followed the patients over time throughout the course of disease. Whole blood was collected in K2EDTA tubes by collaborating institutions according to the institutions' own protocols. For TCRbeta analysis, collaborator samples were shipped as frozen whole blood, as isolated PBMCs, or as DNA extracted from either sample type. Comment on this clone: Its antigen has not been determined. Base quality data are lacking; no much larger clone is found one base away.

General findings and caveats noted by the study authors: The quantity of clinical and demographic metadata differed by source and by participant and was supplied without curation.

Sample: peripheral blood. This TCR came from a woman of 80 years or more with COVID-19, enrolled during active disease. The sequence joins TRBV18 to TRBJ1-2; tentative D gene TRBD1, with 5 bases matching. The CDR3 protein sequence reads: CASSTTASNYGYTF. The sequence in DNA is TGTGCCAGCTCAACGACAGCGTCTAACTATGGCTACACCTTC.